These T cell receptor beta chains were read from a single sample in a study of cytomegalovirus exposure and HLA in healthy donors. The data were produced by immunoSEQ multiplex PCR, yet TCRdb's version contains in-frame clones alone and is incomplete. The table shows roughly 150,000 clones, with about four fifths occurring only once. Source material: PBMCs. The origin of the receptors is a male donor in good health and CMV-seronegative. The CDR3 runs from the conserved cysteine through the conserved F or W. A D gene is named only where the DNA matches it firmly. Expanded clones get a size class; other rows say once, few or many, or leave the size out.

clone size: few
D gene: -
V gene: TRBV6-1
J gene: TRBJ2-5
CDR3 DNA: TGTGCCAGCAGTGAAGCGCCAGGTTCTCAAGAGACCCAGTACTTC
CDR3 protein: CASSEAPGSQETQYF

clone size: -
D gene: TRBD1
V gene: TRBV28
J gene: TRBJ1-2
CDR3 DNA: TGTGCCTTAGCGGACAGGGCGGACTATGGCTACACCTTC
CDR3 protein: CALADRADYGYTF

clone size: -
D gene: -
V gene: TRBV19
J gene: TRBJ2-2
CDR3 DNA: TGTGCCAGTAGTATAGATATCGGGGAGCTGTTTTTT
CDR3 protein: CASSIDIGELFF

clone size: few
D gene: -
V gene: TRBV4-3
J gene: TRBJ1-1
CDR3 DNA: TGCGCCAGCAGCCAAAAGAGTTCCATGAACACTGAAGCTTTCTTT
CDR3 protein: CASSQKSSMNTEAFF

clone size: once
D gene: -
V gene: TRBV28
J gene: TRBJ2-5
CDR3 DNA: TGTGCCAGCAGTTTCGGAGGGGGCGACGAGACCCAGTACTTC
CDR3 protein: CASSFGGGDETQYF

clone size: -
D gene: TRBD1
V gene: TRBV6-5
J gene: TRBJ2-5
CDR3 DNA: TGTGCCAGCAGTGGGACAGAAGAGACCCAGTACTTC
CDR3 protein: CASSGTEETQYF

clone size: once
D gene: -
V gene: TRBV7-2
J gene: TRBJ1-2
CDR3 DNA: TGTGCCAGCAGCTTAGGAGGCCGGGGCTACACCTTC
CDR3 protein: CASSLGGRGYTF

clone size: -
D gene: TRBD1
V gene: TRBV4-2
J gene: TRBJ2-5
CDR3 DNA: TGTGCCAGCAGCCAAGATCGGGGACAGCAAGAGACCCAGTACTTC
CDR3 protein: CASSQDRGQQETQYF

clone size: -
D gene: -
V gene: TRBV4-3
J gene: TRBJ2-7
CDR3 DNA: TGCGCCAGCAGCCAAGCAACGATTACAGGGATGGGAGTTTCCTACGAGCAGTACTTC
CDR3 protein: CASSQATITGMGVSYEQYF

clone size: once
D gene: TRBD1
V gene: TRBV15
J gene: TRBJ2-7
CDR3 DNA: TGTGCCACCAGCAGAGTCACAGGGGGCACCTACGAGCAGTACTTC
CDR3 protein: CATSRVTGGTYEQYF

clone size: -
D gene: -
V gene: TRBV28
J gene: TRBJ1-1
CDR3 DNA: TGTGCCAGCAGTTCCGGGGGGGTGAACACTGAAGCTTTCTTT
CDR3 protein: CASSSGGVNTEAFF

clone size: -
D gene: -
V gene: TRBV5-4
J gene: TRBJ2-3
CDR3 DNA: TGTGCCAGCAGCTTGGGCCAGGCTCTCACTGCAGATACGCAGTATTTT
CDR3 protein: CASSLGQALTADTQYF

clone size: -
D gene: TRBD1
V gene: TRBV5-6
J gene: TRBJ2-7
CDR3 DNA: TGTGCCAGCAGCTTTGCGGGACAGGGGGTAGCCGAGCAGTACTTC
CDR3 protein: CASSFAGQGVAEQYF

clone size: -
D gene: -
V gene: TRBV30
J gene: TRBJ1-2
CDR3 DNA: TGTGCCTGGAGTTCCCTTGGACAGACTAACTATGGCTACACCTTC
CDR3 protein: CAWSSLGQTNYGYTF

clone size: few
D gene: TRBD1
V gene: TRBV7-2
J gene: TRBJ2-7
CDR3 DNA: TGTGCCAGCAGCTTATTTCGGGACAGGGGTTACGAGCAGTACTTC
CDR3 protein: CASSLFRDRGYEQYF

clone size: -
D gene: TRBD2
V gene: TRBV4-1
J gene: TRBJ2-3
CDR3 DNA: TGCGCCAGCAGCCAAGCGAGGTGGGCGGGGGGGCAGTATTTT
CDR3 protein: CASSQARWAGGQYF

clone size: -
D gene: -
V gene: TRBV6-5
J gene: TRBJ2-7
CDR3 DNA: TGTGCCAGCAGTAGGGGAGGACCTTCCTACGAGCAGTACTTC
CDR3 protein: CASSRGGPSYEQYF

clone size: -
D gene: -
V gene: TRBV19
J gene: TRBJ2-7
CDR3 DNA: TGTGCCAGTAGTAGTCAGGACTACGAGCAGTACTTC
CDR3 protein: CASSSQDYEQYF

clone size: -
D gene: TRBD2
V gene: TRBV5-1
J gene: TRBJ2-3
CDR3 DNA: TGCGCCAGCAGCTTGGGGGGTATTAGCGGGAGGGCCGCGGATACGCAGTATTTT
CDR3 protein: CASSLGGISGRAADTQYF

clone size: -
D gene: -
V gene: TRBV4-1
J gene: TRBJ1-5
CDR3 DNA: TGCGCCAGCAGCCAAGACAGTGACAATCAGCCCCAGCATTTT
CDR3 protein: CASSQDSDNQPQHF

clone size: -
D gene: TRBD2
V gene: TRBV19
J gene: TRBJ2-1
CDR3 DNA: TGTGCCAGTAGTATGTCGACTAGCGGGGGCTACAATGAGCAGTTCTTC
CDR3 protein: CASSMSTSGGYNEQFF

clone size: once
D gene: -
V gene: TRBV7-2
J gene: TRBJ2-5
CDR3 DNA: TGTGCCAGCAGCTTATATGTAGAAGAGACCCAGTACTTC
CDR3 protein: CASSLYVEETQYF

clone size: few
D gene: -
V gene: TRBV6-5
J gene: TRBJ1-3
CDR3 DNA: TGTGCCAGCAGTTTGGGTTCAGGCTCCTCTGGAAACACCATATATTTT
CDR3 protein: CASSLGSGSSGNTIYF

clone size: -
D gene: TRBD1
V gene: TRBV10-3
J gene: TRBJ2-2
CDR3 DNA: TGTGCCATTACAGGGGATCGGGGCACCGGGGAGCTGTTTTTT
CDR3 protein: CAITGDRGTGELFF

clone size: -
D gene: TRBD1
V gene: TRBV7-9
J gene: TRBJ1-2
CDR3 DNA: TGTGCCAGCAGCCGGACAGGGGCTAACTATGGCTACACCTTC
CDR3 protein: CASSRTGANYGYTF

clone size: once
D gene: TRBD2
V gene: TRBV28
J gene: TRBJ2-3
CDR3 DNA: TGTGCCAGCAGTTTCGGACTAGTCTCAGATACGCAGTATTTT
CDR3 protein: CASSFGLVSDTQYF

clone size: -
D gene: -
V gene: TRBV4-3
J gene: TRBJ1-2
CDR3 DNA: TGCGCCAGCAGCCCAACTCAGGGATCCCCCTATGGCTACACCTTC
CDR3 protein: CASSPTQGSPYGYTF

clone size: -
D gene: TRBD1
V gene: TRBV28
J gene: TRBJ2-7
CDR3 DNA: TGTGCCAGCAAACCCCGGGACAGGGGGCCTCCCGCCGAGCAGTACTTC
CDR3 protein: CASKPRDRGPPAEQYF

clone size: -
D gene: -
V gene: TRBV5-4
J gene: TRBJ1-1
CDR3 DNA: TGTGCCAGCAGCCGCGGCCAAATCAATGAAGCTTTCTTT
CDR3 protein: CASSRGQINEAFF

clone size: once
D gene: TRBD1
V gene: TRBV7-2
J gene: TRBJ1-1
CDR3 DNA: TGTGCCAGCAGCAACCGGGACAGGGACACTGAAGCTTTCTTT
CDR3 protein: CASSNRDRDTEAFF

clone size: few
D gene: -
V gene: TRBV7-3
J gene: TRBJ1-6
CDR3 DNA: TGTGCCAGCAGCCAGGGCGTAGGGCTCCACTTT
CDR3 protein: CASSQGVGLHF

clone size: -
D gene: TRBD1
V gene: TRBV7-3
J gene: TRBJ1-2
CDR3 DNA: TGTGCCAGCAGCGCAAACCCACAGGGGGAAGAAGGCTACACCTTC
CDR3 protein: CASSANPQGEEGYTF

clone size: -
D gene: -
V gene: TRBV19
J gene: TRBJ1-1
CDR3 DNA: TGTGCCAGTCAGGTCGGGGGCACTGAAGCTTTCTTT
CDR3 protein: CASQVGGTEAFF

clone size: -
D gene: -
V gene: TRBV5-4
J gene: TRBJ2-3
CDR3 DNA: TGTGCCAGCAGCTTGGCGGCGGGGAGAGATACGCAGTATTTT
CDR3 protein: CASSLAAGRDTQYF

clone size: -
D gene: TRBD1
V gene: TRBV7-6
J gene: TRBJ2-7
CDR3 DNA: TGTGCCAGCAGCCTAGGGACAGGCTCCTACGAGCAGTACTTC
CDR3 protein: CASSLGTGSYEQYF

clone size: -
D gene: TRBD1
V gene: TRBV30
J gene: TRBJ2-7
CDR3 DNA: TGTGCCTGGAGGGGGACAGGTACCTACGAGCAGTACTTC
CDR3 protein: CAWRGTGTYEQYF

clone size: -
D gene: -
V gene: TRBV2
J gene: TRBJ1-2
CDR3 DNA: TGTGCCAGCAGATCGAAAGGGACAAACTATGGCTACACCTTC
CDR3 protein: CASRSKGTNYGYTF

clone size: -
D gene: -
V gene: TRBV4-3
J gene: TRBJ2-1
CDR3 DNA: TGCGCCAGCAGCCAAGATCCTTACCGAGGTGACCCGGGGTCGGGTGAGCAGTTCTTC
CDR3 protein: CASSQDPYRGDPGSGEQFF

clone size: -
D gene: -
V gene: TRBV5-6
J gene: TRBJ2-7
CDR3 DNA: TGTGCCAGCAGCTTGTATTCACACCGGGTAAACTCCTACGAGCAGTACTTC
CDR3 protein: CASSLYSHRVNSYEQYF

clone size: -
D gene: TRBD2
V gene: TRBV5-1
J gene: TRBJ2-2
CDR3 DNA: TGCGCCAGCAGCTTAAGACTAGCGGGGGGGTCGAACACCGGGGAGCTGTTTTTT
CDR3 protein: CASSLRLAGGSNTGELFF

clone size: -
D gene: -
V gene: TRBV7-9
J gene: TRBJ2-7
CDR3 DNA: TGTGCCAGCAGCTTAAGCCCGGGTGGGGGAGGCTACGAGCAGTACTTC
CDR3 protein: CASSLSPGGGGYEQYF

clone size: few
D gene: TRBD2
V gene: TRBV6-1
J gene: TRBJ2-7
CDR3 DNA: TGTGCCAGCAGTGAAGCGCTATGGCGGGAGGGAACATACGAGCAGTACTTC
CDR3 protein: CASSEALWREGTYEQYF

clone size: -
D gene: TRBD1
V gene: TRBV25-1
J gene: TRBJ2-3
CDR3 DNA: TGTGCCAGCAGTGAAGCCGGGACAGGGCTTACGCAGTATTTT
CDR3 protein: CASSEAGTGLTQYF